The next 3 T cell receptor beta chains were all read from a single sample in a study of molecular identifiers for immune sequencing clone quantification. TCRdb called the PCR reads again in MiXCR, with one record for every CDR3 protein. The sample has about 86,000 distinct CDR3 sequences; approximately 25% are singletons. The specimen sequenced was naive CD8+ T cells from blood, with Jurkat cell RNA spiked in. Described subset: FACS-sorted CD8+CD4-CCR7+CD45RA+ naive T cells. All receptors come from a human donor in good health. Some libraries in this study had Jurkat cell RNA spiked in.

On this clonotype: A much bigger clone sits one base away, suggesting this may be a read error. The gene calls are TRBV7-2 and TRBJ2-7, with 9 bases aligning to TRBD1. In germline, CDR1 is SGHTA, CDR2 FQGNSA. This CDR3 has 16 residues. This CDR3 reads CASSSGPGTGSYGQYF. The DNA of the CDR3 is TGTGCCAGCAGCTCTGGTCCCGGGACAGGGTCCTACGGGCAGTACTTC.

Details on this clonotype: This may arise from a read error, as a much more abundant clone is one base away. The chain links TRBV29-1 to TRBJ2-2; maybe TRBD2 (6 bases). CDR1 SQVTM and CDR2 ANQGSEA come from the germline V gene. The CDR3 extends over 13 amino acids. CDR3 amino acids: CSVDVQNTGGLFF. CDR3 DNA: TGCAGCGTTGATGTGCAGAACACCGGGGGGCTGTTTTTT.

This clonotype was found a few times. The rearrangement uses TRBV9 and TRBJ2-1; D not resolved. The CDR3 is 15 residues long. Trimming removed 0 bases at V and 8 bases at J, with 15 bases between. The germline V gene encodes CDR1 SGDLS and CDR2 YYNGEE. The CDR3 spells CASSVAPSQTDEQFF. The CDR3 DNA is TGTGCCAGCAGCGTAGCTCCCAGCCAGACTGATGAGCAGTTCTTC. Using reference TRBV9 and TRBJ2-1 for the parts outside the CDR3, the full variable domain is DSGVTQTPKHLITATGQRVTLRCSPRSGDLSVYWYQQSLDQGLQFLIQYYNGEERAKGNILERFSAQQFPDLHSELNLSSLELGDSALYFCASSVAPSQTDEQFFGPGTRLTVL.